This TCR beta chain was identified in a study of shared clonotypes between healthy human individuals. To note about this clone: Other DNA sequences in this specimen translate into the identical CDR3.

Investigators spread the genomic DNA of each subset evenly over several immunoSEQ plates. Authors' processing steps: ImmunoSEQ output held junction-only sequences without quality scores, so filtering differed. Clones were read by immunoSEQ multiplex PCR, and TCRdb kept only the in-frame ones, dropping some. V and J calls and clone size come straight from that table; D and trimming were deduced from the DNA. This sample carries under 2,500,000 clones, 95% of them seen once, and the ten largest clones take over 0.1%. Germline CDR1 reads KGHSH; CDR2 reads LQKENI. The CDR3 totals 15 residues. The ends were cut back, 0 bases at V and 1 base at J, with 9 bases in the middle.

This receptor was identified in a man aged 18 to 30 in good health. Sequenced sample: naive CD4+ T cells sorted from blood. Documented subset: CD45RA+ positively selected. This chain uses TRBV18 with TRBJ2-5; the D gene is possibly TRBD2 (6 bases). The DNA of the CDR3 is TGTGCCAGCTCACCACCCTCGGGACTCCAAGAGACCCAGTACTTC. Its protein product is CASSPPSGLQETQYF.